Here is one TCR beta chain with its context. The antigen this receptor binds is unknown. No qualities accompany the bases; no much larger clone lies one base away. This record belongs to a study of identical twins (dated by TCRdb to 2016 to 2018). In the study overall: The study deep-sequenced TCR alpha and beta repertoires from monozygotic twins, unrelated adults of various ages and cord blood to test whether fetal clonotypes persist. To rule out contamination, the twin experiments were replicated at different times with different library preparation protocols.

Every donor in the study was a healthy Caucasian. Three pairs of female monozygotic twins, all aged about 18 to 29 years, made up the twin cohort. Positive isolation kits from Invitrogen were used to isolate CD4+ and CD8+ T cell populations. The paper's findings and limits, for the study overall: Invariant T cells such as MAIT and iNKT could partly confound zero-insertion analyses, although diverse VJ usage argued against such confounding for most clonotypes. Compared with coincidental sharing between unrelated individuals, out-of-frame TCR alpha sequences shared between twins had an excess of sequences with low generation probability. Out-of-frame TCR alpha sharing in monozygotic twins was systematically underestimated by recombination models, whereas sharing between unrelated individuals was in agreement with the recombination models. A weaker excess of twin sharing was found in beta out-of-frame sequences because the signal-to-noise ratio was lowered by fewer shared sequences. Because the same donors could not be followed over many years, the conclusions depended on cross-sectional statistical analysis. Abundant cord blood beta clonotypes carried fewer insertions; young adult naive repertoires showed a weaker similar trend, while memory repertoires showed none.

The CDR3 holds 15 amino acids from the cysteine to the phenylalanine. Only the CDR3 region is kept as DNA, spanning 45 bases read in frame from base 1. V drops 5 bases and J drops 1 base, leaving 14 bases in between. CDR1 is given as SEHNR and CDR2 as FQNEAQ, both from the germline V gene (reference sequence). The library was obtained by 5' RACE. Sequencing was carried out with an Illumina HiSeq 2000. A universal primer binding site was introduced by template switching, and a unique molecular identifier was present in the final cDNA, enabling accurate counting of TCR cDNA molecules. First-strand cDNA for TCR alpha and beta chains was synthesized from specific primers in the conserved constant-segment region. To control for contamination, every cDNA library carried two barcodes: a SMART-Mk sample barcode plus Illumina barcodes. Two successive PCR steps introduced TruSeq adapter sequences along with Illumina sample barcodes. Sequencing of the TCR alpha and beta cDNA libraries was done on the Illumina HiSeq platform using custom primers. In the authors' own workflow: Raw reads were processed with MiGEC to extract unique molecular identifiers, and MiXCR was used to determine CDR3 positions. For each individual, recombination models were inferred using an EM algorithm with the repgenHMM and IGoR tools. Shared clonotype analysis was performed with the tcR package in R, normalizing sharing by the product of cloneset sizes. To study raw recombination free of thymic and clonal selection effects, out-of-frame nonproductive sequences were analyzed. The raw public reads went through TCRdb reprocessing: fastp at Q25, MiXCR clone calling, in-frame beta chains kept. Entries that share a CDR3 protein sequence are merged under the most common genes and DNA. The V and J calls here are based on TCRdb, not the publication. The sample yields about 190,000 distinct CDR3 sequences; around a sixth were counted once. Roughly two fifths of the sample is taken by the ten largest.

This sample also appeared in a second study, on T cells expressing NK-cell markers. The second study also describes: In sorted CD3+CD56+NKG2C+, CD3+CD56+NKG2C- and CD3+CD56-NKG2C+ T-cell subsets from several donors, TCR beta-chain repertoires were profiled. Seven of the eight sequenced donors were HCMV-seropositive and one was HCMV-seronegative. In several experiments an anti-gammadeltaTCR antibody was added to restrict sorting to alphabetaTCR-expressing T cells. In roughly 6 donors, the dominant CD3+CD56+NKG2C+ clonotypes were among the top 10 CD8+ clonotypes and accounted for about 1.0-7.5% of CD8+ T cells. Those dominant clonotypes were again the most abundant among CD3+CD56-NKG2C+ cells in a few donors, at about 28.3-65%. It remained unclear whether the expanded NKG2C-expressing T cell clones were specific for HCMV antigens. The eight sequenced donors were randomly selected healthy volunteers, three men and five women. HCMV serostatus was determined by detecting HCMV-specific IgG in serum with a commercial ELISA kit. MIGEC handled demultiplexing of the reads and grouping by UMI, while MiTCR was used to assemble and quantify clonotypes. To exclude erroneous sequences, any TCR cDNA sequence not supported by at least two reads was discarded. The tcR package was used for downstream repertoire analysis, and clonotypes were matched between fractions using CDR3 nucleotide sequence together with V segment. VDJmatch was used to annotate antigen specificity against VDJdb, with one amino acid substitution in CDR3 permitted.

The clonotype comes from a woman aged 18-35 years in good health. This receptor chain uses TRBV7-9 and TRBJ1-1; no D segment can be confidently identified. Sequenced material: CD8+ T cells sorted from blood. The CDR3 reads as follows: CASSPLEGRNTEAFF. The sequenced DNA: TGTGCCAGCAGCCCCTTGGAGGGCCGGAACACTGAAGCTTTCTTT. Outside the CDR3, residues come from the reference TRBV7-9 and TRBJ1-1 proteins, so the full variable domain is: DTGVSQNPRHKITKRGQNVTFRCDPISEHNRLYWYRQTLGQGPEFLTYFQNEAQLEKSRLLSDRFSAERPKGSFSTLEIQRTEQGDSAMYLCASSPLEGRNTEAFFGQGTRLTVV.